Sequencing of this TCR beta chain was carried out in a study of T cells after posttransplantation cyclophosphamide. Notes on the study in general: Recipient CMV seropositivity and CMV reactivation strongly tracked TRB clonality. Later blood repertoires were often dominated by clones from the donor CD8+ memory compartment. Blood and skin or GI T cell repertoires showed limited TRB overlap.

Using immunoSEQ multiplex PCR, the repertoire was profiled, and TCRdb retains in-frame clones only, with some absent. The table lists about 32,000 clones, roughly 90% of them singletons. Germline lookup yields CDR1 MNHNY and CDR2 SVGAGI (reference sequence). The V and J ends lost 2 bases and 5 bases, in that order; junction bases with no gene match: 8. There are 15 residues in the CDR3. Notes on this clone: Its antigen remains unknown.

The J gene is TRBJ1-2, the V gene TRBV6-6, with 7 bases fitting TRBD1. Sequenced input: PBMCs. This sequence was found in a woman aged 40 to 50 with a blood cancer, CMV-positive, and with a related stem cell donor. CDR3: CASSYPDRAKYGYTF. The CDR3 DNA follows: TGTGCCAGCAGTTACCCTGACAGGGCGAAATATGGCTACACCTTC.